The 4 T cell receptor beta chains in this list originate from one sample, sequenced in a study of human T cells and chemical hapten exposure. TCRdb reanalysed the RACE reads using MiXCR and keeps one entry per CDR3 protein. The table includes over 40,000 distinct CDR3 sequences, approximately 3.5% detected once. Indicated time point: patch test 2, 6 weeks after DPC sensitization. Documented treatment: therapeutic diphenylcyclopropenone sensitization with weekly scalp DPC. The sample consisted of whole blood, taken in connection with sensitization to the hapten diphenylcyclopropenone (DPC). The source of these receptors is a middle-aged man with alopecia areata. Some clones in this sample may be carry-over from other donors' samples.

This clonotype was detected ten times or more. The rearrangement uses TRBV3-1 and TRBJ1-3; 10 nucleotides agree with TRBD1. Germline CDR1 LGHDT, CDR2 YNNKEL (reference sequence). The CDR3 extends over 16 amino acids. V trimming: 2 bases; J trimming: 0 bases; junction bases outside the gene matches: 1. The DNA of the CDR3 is TGTGCCAGCAGCCAACGGACAGGGGGCTCTGGAAACACCATATATTTT. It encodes CASSQRTGGSGNTIYF.

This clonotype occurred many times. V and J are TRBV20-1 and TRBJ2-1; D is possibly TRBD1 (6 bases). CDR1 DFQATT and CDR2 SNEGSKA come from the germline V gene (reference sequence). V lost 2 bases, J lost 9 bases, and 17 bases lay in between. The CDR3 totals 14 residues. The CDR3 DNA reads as TGCAGTGCTAGACGACAGGTTAGGGGTATTGAGCAGTTCTTC. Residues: CSARRQVRGIEQFF.

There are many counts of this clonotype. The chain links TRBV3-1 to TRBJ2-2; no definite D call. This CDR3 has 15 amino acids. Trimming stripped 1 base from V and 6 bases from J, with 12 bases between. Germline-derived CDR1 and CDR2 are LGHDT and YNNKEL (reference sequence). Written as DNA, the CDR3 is TGTGCCAGCAGCCAAGGGGCCTCTCCCGCCGGGGAGCTGTTTTTT. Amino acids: CASSQGASPAGELFF. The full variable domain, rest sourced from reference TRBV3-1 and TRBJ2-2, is DTAVSQTPKYLVTQMGNDKSIKCEQNLGHDTMYWYKQDSKKFLKIMFSYNNKELIINETVPNRFSPKSPDKAHLNLHINSLELGDSAVYFCASSQGASPAGELFFGEGSRLTVL.

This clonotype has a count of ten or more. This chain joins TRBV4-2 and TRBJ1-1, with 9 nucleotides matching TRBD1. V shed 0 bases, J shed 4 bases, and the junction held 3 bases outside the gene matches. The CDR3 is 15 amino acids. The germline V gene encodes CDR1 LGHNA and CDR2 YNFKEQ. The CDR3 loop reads CASSQEPTGGTEAFF. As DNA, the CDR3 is TGTGCCAGCAGCCAAGAGCCGACAGGGGGCACTGAAGCTTTCTTT.